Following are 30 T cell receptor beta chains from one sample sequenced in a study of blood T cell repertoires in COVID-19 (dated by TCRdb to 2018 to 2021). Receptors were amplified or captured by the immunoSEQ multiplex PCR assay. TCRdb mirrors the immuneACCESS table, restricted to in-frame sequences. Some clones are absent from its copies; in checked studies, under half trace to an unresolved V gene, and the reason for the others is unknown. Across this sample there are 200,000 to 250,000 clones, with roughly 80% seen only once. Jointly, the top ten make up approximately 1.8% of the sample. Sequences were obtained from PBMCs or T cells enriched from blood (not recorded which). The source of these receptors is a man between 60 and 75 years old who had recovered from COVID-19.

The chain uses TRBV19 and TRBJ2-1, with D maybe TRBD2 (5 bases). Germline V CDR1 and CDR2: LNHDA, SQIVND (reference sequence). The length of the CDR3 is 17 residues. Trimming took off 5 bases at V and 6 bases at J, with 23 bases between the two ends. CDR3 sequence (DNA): TGTGCCAGTAGTCCGGGTCGCGCAGGTCTTGGAGGCAATGAGCAGTTCTTC. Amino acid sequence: CASSPGRAGLGGNEQFF.

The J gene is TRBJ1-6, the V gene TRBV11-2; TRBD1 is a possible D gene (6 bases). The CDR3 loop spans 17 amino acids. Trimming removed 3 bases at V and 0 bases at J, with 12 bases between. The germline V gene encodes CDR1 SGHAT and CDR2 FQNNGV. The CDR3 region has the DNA TGTGCCAGCAGCTTCAGGGGCAGTAGCTCCTATAATTCACCCCTCCACTTT. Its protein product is CASSFRGSSSYNSPLHF.

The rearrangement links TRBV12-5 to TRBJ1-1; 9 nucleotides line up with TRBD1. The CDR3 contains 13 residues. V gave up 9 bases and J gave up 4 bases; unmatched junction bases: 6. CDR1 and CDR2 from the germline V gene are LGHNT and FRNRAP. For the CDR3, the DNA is TGTGCTAGCGGACAGGGGTTAACCACTGAAGCTTTCTTT. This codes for CASGQGLTTEAFF.

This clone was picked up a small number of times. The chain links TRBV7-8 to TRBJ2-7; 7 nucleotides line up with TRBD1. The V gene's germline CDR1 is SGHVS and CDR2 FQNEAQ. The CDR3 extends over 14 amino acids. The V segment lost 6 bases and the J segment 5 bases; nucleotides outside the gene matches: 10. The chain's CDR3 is CASSSMTGTNEQYF. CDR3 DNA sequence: TGTGCCAGCAGTTCGATGACAGGGACCAACGAGCAGTACTTC.

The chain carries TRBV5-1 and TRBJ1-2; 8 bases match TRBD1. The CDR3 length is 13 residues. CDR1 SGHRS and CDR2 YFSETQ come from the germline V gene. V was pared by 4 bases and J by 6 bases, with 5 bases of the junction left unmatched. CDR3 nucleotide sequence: TGCGCCAGCAGCCTCGGACAGGGCAATGGCTACACCTTC. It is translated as CASSLGQGNGYTF.

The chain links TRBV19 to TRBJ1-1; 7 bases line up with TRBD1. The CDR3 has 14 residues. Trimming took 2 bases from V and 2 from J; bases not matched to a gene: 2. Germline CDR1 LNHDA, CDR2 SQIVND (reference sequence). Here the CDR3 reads CASSITGANTEAFF. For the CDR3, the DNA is TGTGCCAGTAGTATAACAGGGGCAAACACTGAAGCTTTCTTT.

The CDR3 reads CASSVGAGTVGNTIYF. CDR3 nucleotides: TGTGCCAGCAGCGTAGGGGCCGGGACAGTCGGAAACACCATATATTTT. The V and J genes are TRBV9 and TRBJ1-3, with 7 positions matching TRBD1. Losses at the gene ends were 0 bases for V and 4 bases for J; bases not matched to a gene: 7. The CDR3 length is 16 residues. Germline V gene lookup returns CDR1 SGDLS and CDR2 YYNGEE.

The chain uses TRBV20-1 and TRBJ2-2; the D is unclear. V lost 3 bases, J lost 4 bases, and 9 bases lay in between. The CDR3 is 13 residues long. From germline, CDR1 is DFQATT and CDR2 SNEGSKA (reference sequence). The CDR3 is CSASWPITGELFF. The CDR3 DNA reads TGCAGTGCTAGTTGGCCCATCACCGGGGAGCTGTTTTTT.

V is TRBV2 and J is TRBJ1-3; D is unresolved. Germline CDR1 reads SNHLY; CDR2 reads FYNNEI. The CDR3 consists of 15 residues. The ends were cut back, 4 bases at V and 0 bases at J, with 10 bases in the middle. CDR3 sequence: CASSVESLSGNTIYF. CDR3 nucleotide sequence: TGTGCCAGCAGTGTCGAGTCGCTCTCTGGAAACACCATATATTTT. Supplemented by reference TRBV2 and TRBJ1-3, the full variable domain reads EPEVTQTPSHQVTQMGQEVILRCVPISNHLYFYWYRQILGQKVEFLVSFYNNEISEKSEIFDDQFSVERPDGSNFTLKIRSTKLEDSAMYFCASSVESLSGNTIYFGEGSWLTVV.

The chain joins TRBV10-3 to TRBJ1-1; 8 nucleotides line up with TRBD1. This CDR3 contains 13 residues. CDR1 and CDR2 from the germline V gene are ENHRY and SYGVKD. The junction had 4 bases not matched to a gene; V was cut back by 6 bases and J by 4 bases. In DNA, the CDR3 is TGTGCCATCAGCCAGACAGGGGTCACTGAAGCTTTCTTT. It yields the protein CAISQTGVTEAFF.

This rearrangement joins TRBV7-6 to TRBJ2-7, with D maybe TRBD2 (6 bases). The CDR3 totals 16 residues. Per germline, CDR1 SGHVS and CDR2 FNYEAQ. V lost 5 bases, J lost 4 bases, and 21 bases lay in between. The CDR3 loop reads CASSPGLGSGPYEQYF. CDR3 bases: TGTGCCAGCAGCCCGGGCCTGGGTAGCGGACCATACGAGCAGTACTTC.

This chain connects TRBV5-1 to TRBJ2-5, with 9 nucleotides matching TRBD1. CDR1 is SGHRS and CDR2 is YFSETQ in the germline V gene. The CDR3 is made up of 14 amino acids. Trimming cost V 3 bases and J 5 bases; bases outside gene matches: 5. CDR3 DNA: TGCGCCAGCAGCTGGACAGGGGATGGTGAGACCCAGTACTTC. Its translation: CASSWTGDGETQYF.

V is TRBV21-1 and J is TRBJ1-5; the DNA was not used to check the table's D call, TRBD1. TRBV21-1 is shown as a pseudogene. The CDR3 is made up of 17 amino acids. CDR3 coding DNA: TGTGCCAGCAGCAAAGCAAACAGGGACAGGGGGATCCAGCCCCAGCATTTT. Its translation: CASSKANRDRGIQPQHF.

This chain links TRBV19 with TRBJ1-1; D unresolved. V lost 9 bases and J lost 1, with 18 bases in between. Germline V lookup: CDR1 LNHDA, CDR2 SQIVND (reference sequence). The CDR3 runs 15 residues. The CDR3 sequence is CASQHLSGSNTEAFF. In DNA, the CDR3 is TGTGCCAGCCAACACCTGTCGGGTTCGAACACTGAAGCTTTCTTT.

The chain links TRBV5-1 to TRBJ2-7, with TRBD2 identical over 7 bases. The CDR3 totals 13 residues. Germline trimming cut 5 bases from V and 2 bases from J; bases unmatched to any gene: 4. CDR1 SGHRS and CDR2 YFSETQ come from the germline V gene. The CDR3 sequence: CASSPGGTYEQYF. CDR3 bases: TGCGCCAGCAGTCCCGGGGGGACCTACGAGCAGTACTTC.

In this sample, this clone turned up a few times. The CDR3 region is CAISALAGGQETQYF. The CDR3 DNA is TGTGCCATCAGTGCCCTAGCGGGGGGACAAGAGACCCAGTACTTC. The rearrangement links TRBV10-3 to TRBJ2-5; the match to TRBD2 covers 11 bases. This CDR3 contains 15 residues. Germline trimming cut 4 bases from V and 2 bases from J; bases unmatched to any gene: 3. The germline V gene has CDR1 ENHRY and CDR2 SYGVKD.

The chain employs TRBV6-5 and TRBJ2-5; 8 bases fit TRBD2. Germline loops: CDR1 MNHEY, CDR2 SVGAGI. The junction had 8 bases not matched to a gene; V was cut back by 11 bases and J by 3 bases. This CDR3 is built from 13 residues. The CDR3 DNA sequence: TGTGCCGCGAAGCGTAGCGGGGAAGAGACCCAGTACTTC. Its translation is CAAKRSGEETQYF.

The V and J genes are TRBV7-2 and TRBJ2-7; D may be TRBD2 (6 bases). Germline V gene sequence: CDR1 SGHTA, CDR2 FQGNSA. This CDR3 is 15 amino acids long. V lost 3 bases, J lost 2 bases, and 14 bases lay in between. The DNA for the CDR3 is TGTGCCAGCAGCTTGAGTTGGGGGGACCCCTACGAGCAGTACTTC. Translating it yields CASSLSWGDPYEQYF.

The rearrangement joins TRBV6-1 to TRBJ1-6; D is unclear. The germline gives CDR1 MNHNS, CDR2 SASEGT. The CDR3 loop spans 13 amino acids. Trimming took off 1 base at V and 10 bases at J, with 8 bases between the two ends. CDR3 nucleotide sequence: TGTGCCAGCAGTGAAGAGCCCGTCTCACCCCTCCACTTT. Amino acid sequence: CASSEEPVSPLHF.

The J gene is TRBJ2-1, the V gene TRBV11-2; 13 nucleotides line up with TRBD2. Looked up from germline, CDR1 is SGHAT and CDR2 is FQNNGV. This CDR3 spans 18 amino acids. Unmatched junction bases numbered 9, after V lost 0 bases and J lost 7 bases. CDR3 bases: TGTGCCAGCAGCTTAGATCGACTAGCGGGGGGCCCTGTGAATGAGCAGTTCTTC. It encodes CASSLDRLAGGPVNEQFF.

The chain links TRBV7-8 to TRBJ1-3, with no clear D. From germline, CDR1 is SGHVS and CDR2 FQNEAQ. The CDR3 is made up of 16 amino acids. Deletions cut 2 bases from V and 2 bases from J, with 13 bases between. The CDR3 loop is CASSLRIREAGNTIYF. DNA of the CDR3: TGTGCCAGCAGCTTACGTATCCGGGAAGCTGGAAACACCATATATTTT.

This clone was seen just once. The CDR3 loop reads CASSVGGTTGTDTQYF. The CDR3 region has the DNA TGTGCCAGCAGCGTAGGAGGGACTACAGGCACAGATACGCAGTATTTT. The chain joins TRBV9 to TRBJ2-3; the match to TRBD2 covers 7 bases. This CDR3 region has 16 residues. V gave up 0 bases and J gave up 1 base; unmatched junction bases: 5. CDR1 is SGDLS, CDR2 YYNGEE, per germline.

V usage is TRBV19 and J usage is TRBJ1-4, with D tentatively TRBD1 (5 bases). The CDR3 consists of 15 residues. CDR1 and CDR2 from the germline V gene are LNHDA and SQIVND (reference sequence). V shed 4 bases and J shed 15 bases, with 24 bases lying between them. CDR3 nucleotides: TGTGCCAGTAGTACGCCGGGACGGACTAATGAAGGGGTGTTTTTT. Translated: CASSTPGRTNEGVFF.

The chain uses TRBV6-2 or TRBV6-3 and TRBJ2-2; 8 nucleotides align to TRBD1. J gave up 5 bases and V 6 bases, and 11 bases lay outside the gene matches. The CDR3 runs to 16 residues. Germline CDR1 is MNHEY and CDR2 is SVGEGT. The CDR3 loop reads CASSRRPQGATGELFF. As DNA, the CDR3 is TGTGCCAGCAGCCGTCGACCTCAGGGGGCGACCGGGGAGCTGTTTTTT.

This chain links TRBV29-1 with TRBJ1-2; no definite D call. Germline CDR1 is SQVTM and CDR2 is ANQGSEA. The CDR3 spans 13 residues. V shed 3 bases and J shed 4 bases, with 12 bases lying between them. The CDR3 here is CSVEARRTYGYTF. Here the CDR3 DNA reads TGCAGCGTTGAGGCCCGGAGGACCTATGGCTACACCTTC.

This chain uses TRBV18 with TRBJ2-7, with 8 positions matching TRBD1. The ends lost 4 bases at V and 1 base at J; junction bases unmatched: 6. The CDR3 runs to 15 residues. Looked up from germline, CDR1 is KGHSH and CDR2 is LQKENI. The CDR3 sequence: CASSLAGQGSYEQYF. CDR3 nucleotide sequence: TGTGCCAGCTCACTTGCCGGACAGGGTTCCTACGAGCAGTACTTC.

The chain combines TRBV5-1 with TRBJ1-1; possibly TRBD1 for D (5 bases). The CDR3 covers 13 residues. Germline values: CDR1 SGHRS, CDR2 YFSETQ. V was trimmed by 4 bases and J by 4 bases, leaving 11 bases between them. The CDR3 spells CASSQGAPTEAFF. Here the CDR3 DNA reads TGCGCCAGCAGCCAAGGGGCCCCCACTGAAGCTTTCTTT.

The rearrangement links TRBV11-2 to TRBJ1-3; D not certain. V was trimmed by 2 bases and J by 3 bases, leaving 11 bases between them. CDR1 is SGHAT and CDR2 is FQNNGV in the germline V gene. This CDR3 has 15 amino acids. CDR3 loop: CASSLSPVVGNTIYF. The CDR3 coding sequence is TGTGCCAGCAGCTTATCCCCCGTCGTTGGAAACACCATATATTTT.

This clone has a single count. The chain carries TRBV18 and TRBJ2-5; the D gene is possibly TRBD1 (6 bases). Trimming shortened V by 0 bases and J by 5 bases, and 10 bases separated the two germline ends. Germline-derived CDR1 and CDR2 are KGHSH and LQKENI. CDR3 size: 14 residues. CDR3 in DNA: TGTGCCAGCTCACCACCCCCAGGGGAGGAGACCCAGTACTTC. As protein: CASSPPPGEETQYF.

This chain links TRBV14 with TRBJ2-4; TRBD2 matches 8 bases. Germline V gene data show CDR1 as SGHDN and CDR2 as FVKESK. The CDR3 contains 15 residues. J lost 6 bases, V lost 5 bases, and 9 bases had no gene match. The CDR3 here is CASSSGLGVTNIQYF. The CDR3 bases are TGTGCCAGCAGCTCGGGACTAGGCGTAACAAACATTCAGTACTTC.